The 14 T cell receptor beta chains given below trace back to one sample, sequenced in a study of shared clonotypes between healthy human individuals. The method was immunoSEQ multiplex PCR; TCRdb's version includes in-frame clones alone and lacks a portion of them. Of about 2.4 million clones listed, 93% are singletons. Sequenced sample: naive CD4+ T cells from PBMCs. Subset indicated: CD45RA+ positively selected. These TCRs come from a man aged 18 to 29 in good health. Some clones in this sample may be carry-over from other donors' samples.

The chain has TRBV5-1 and TRBJ1-1, with D hard to call. CDR1 is SGHRS, CDR2 YFSETQ, per germline. Trimming took 1 base from V and 0 from J, leaving 10 bases between them. CDR3 size: 15 residues. CDR3 coding DNA: TGCGCCAGCAGCTTGTCCGAACACATGAACACTGAAGCTTTCTTT. This encodes CASSLSEHMNTEAFF.

The CDR3 DNA sequence: TGTGCCTGGAGCCGACCCCAATGGTCGGGCAATCAGCCCCAGCATTTT. This codes for CAWSRPQWSGNQPQHF. This chain joins TRBV30 and TRBJ1-5; D remains unclear. Trimming removed 3 bases at V and 2 bases at J, with 17 bases between. This CDR3 comprises 16 residues. Germline assignment: CDR1 GTSNPN and CDR2 SVGIG (reference sequence).

The V and J genes are TRBV6-1 and TRBJ1-1; possible D gene TRBD1, 5 bases. V lost 2 bases to trimming and J lost 5 bases, with 12 bases between them. There are 14 residues in the CDR3. Germline V gives CDR1 MNHNS, CDR2 SASEGT. The CDR3 DNA follows: TGTGCCAGCAGTGAAATGTATCGGGGGACTGAAGCTTTCTTT. Its translation is CASSEMYRGTEAFF.

The genes are TRBV5-1 and TRBJ2-5, with D possibly called TRBD1 or TRBD2 (5 bases each). Germline CDR1 and CDR2: SGHRS and YFSETQ. With 2 bases removed from V and 3 bases from J, the gap between germline ends came to 14 bases. CDR3 length equals 15 residues. In DNA form, the CDR3 reads TGCGCCAGCAGCTTATCCGGGACGAAGGAAGAGACCCAGTACTTC. As protein: CASSLSGTKEETQYF.

This chain joins TRBV5-1 and TRBJ2-7; 8 bases fit TRBD1. V was pared by 0 bases and J by 3 bases, with 2 bases of the junction left unmatched. The CDR3 is 14 residues long. The germline CDR1 and CDR2 sequences are SGHRS and YFSETQ. CDR3 region: CASSLDRGNYEQYF. The CDR3 DNA reads TGCGCCAGCAGCTTGGACAGGGGGAACTACGAGCAGTACTTC.

This sequence joins TRBV5-4 and TRBJ2-3; D possibly corresponds to TRBD2 (5 bases). This CDR3 comprises 17 residues. Germline loops: CDR1 SGHNT, CDR2 YYREEE (reference sequence). V lost 4 bases and J 0 bases, leaving 18 bases between the germline ends. CDR3 in amino acids: CASSRSISGSSTDTQYF. The DNA for the CDR3 is TGTGCCAGCAGCCGGTCCATAAGCGGATCTAGCACAGATACGCAGTATTTT.

The CDR3 sequence is CASSLQGNYGYTF. In nucleotides, the CDR3 is TGTGCCAGCAGCCTACAGGGGAACTATGGCTACACCTTC. V gene TRBV25-1 combines with J gene TRBJ1-2; 7 bases fit TRBD1. Germline lookup yields CDR1 MGHDK and CDR2 SYGVNS. This CDR3 contains 13 residues. With V trimmed by 6 bases and J by 2 bases, 3 bases remained unmatched.

This chain joins TRBV4-1 and TRBJ2-7, with TRBD2 identical over 7 bases. V lost 2 bases and J lost 4; bases outside the gene matches: 5. The CDR3 spans 14 residues. The germline gives CDR1 MGHRA, CDR2 YSYEKL. The CDR3 here is CASSQISGPYEQYF. The DNA for the CDR3 is TGCGCCAGCAGCCAAATTAGCGGGCCGTACGAGCAGTACTTC.

On this clone: In the same sample, other DNA sequences code for this CDR3. This chain links TRBV5-1 with TRBJ2-1, with D possibly TRBD2 on 5 matching bases. This CDR3 is built from 15 residues. The germline V gene encodes CDR1 SGHRS and CDR2 YFSETQ. Trimming removed 0 bases from V and 0 bases from J, with 7 bases in between. This CDR3 reads CASSLAGDSYNEQFF. The DNA of the CDR3 is TGCGCCAGCAGCTTGGCCGGGGACTCCTACAATGAGCAGTTCTTC.

This sequence joins TRBV4-3 and TRBJ2-7, with TRBD1 as a possible D gene (6 bases). CDR3 length: 15 amino acids. V was clipped by 6 bases and J by 2 bases, with 17 bases between them. CDR1 is LGHNA and CDR2 is YSLEER in the germline V gene. CDR3 nucleotides: TGCGCCAGCAGATCATCACAGGGTGGCCCCTACGAGCAGTACTTC. This sequence encodes CASRSSQGGPYEQYF.

As concerns this clone: At the DNA level, this CDR3 is encoded by other sequences in the same sample as well. The V gene is TRBV6-6, the J gene TRBJ2-1; D remains unclear. V lost 2 bases and J lost 0, with 8 bases in between. In germline, CDR1 is MNHNY, CDR2 SVGAGI (reference sequence). The CDR3 spans 15 residues. CDR3 nucleotide sequence: TGTGCCAGCAGTTACGGGCGGAGCTCCTACAATGAGCAGTTCTTC. As protein: CASSYGRSSYNEQFF.

The J gene is TRBJ1-3, the V gene TRBV2, with D perhaps matching TRBD1 (5 bases). The V end lost 7 bases, the J end lost 0 bases, and 10 bases lay between the germline ends. Germline V CDR1 and CDR2: SNHLY, FYNNEI. The CDR3 consists of 14 residues. In DNA, the CDR3 is TGTGCCAGCAATCAGGGAAACTCTGGAAACACCATATATTTT. Protein: CASNQGNSGNTIYF.

The chain couples TRBV7-2 to TRBJ2-3; TRBD2 agrees at 7 bases. Germline V gene sequence: CDR1 SGHTA, CDR2 FQGNSA. With V trimmed by 5 bases and J by 10 bases, 21 bases remained unmatched. The CDR3 totals 17 residues. CDR3 amino acids: CASSLDLAGSSIAAQYF. The DNA for the CDR3 is TGTGCCAGCAGCCTCGATTTAGCGGGTTCGTCCATAGCTGCGCAGTATTTT.

V usage is TRBV5-6 and J usage is TRBJ2-5; D is ambiguous. This CDR3 spans 14 amino acids. Germline V gene data show CDR1 as SGHDT and CDR2 as YYEEEE. Trimming removed 0 bases from V and 2 bases from J, with 8 bases in between. DNA of the CDR3: TGTGCCAGCAGCTTGGGCTACCCTCAAGAGACCCAGTACTTC. Residues: CASSLGYPQETQYF.